This entry describes one TCR beta chain. Its antigen is not known. The CDR3 loop spans 15 amino acids. Germline loops: CDR1 SQVTM, CDR2 ANQGSEA. V gave up 8 bases and J gave up 7 bases; unmatched junction bases: 9. The data belong to a study of response to subunit inactivated influenza vaccine. TCRdb processed the RT-PCR reads anew with MiXCR; each CDR3 protein has one entry. The sample has roughly 650,000 distinct CDR3 sequences, 15% to 18% seen once. Findings of the study overall: Authors suggested each seasonal flu vaccination may recruit only limited numbers of new T cells.

The source of this sequence is a man in his fifties or sixties who received an inactivated influenza vaccine. Sequenced material: PBMCs from blood, taken approximately 13 days after vaccination. J is TRBJ2-1 and V is TRBV29-1, with TRBD2 identical over 15 bases. Here the CDR3 reads CSSREGLAGGNEQFF. The CDR3 DNA reads TGCAGCTCCCGGGAGGGACTAGCGGGAGGAAATGAGCAGTTCTTC.